Listed here are 26 T cell receptor beta chains from one sample, sequenced in a study of blood T cell repertoires in COVID-19. TCRdb's copy holds only in-frame clones and misses some; the assay was immunoSEQ multiplex PCR. The table records 290,000 or so clones, 91% of them present only once. The sequenced sample was peripheral blood. These TCRs come from a woman aged 25 to 45 with COVID-19, enrolled during active disease.

The rearrangement links TRBV7-6 to TRBJ2-7; TRBD2 agrees at 12 bases. The CDR3 has 17 residues. Germline V gene data show CDR1 as SGHVS and CDR2 as FNYEAQ. Trimming at V came to 5 bases and at J to 2 bases, leaving 10 bases not matched to a gene. The CDR3 loop is CASSPYGLAGLPYEQYF. CDR3 sequence (DNA): TGTGCCAGCAGCCCATACGGACTAGCGGGATTGCCCTACGAGCAGTACTTC.

The chain links TRBV11-2 to TRBJ2-4; TRBD1 matches 8 bases. Germline V gene data show CDR1 as SGHAT and CDR2 as FQNNGV. The V gene end was trimmed by 6 bases and the J gene end by 3 bases; junction bases not matched to a gene: 7. CDR3 length: 15 residues. The CDR3 nucleotides are TGTGCCAGCAGACCGACAGGGGACATCAAAAACATTCAGTACTTC. Protein product: CASRPTGDIKNIQYF.

The chain employs TRBV11-1 and TRBJ1-1; D is possibly TRBD1 (5 bases). CDR3 length: 14 amino acids. Germline V gene sequence: CDR1 SGHAT, CDR2 FQDESV (reference sequence). Trimming pared 3 bases from V and 3 bases from J, leaving 11 bases between. CDR3 region: CASSLVPRDTEAFF. In DNA form, the CDR3 reads TGTGCCAGCAGCTTGGTCCCCAGGGACACTGAAGCTTTCTTT. Complete variable domain (other parts from reference TRBV11-1 and TRBJ1-1): EAEVAQSPRYKITEKSQAVAFWCDPISGHATLYWYRQILGQGPELLVQFQDESVVDDSQLPKDRFSAERLKGVDSTLKIQPAELGDSAMYLCASSLVPRDTEAFFGQGTRLTVV.

The genes are TRBV5-1 and TRBJ2-1; the D gene is possibly TRBD1 (6 bases). The CDR3 length is 13 residues. CDR1 and CDR2 (germline): SGHRS, YFSETQ. With 4 bases removed from V and 10 bases from J, the gap between germline ends came to 15 bases. The CDR3, as DNA: TGCGCCAGCAGCATATATCTCGGGACAGAGCAGTTCTTC. It yields the protein CASSIYLGTEQFF.

The chain recombines TRBV6-6 with TRBJ2-2, with 8 nucleotides matching TRBD1. CDR3 size: 13 residues. In germline, CDR1 is MNHNY, CDR2 SVGAGI (reference sequence). After removal of 6 bases from V and 6 bases from J, the junction contained 3 bases not matched to a gene. The DNA of the CDR3 is TGTGCCAGCAGCTCAGGGGGCTCCGGGGAGCTGTTTTTT. Translation gives CASSSGGSGELFF.

This clone was detected only once. This chain links TRBV30 with TRBJ2-1, with 10 bases fitting TRBD2. The CDR3 loop spans 16 amino acids. The germline CDR1 and CDR2 sequences are GTSNPN and SVGIG (reference sequence). With V trimmed by 0 bases and J by 10 bases, 12 bases remained unmatched. Here the CDR3 reads CAWSVQGRVSGREQFF. CDR3 in DNA: TGTGCCTGGAGTGTACAAGGTCGTGTTAGCGGGAGGGAGCAGTTCTTC.

This clone was counted between two and nine times. DNA for the CDR3: TGTGCCAGCAGCCGGGGAGATACCAATCAGCCCCAGCATTTT. The encoded protein is CASSRGDTNQPQHF. The chain couples TRBV7-8 to TRBJ1-5; D not resolved. This CDR3 region has 14 residues. The V end lost 5 bases, the J end lost 3 bases, and 11 bases lay between the germline ends. CDR1 SGHVS and CDR2 FQNEAQ come from the germline V gene.

The table lists this clone with a few counts. The gene calls are TRBV7-2 and TRBJ2-1; 7 bases are shared with TRBD2. CDR1 SGHTA and CDR2 FQGNSA come from the germline V gene. V trimming: 3 bases; J trimming: 7 bases; junction bases outside the gene matches: 9. The CDR3 is 15 residues long. CDR3 sequence reads: CASSFRWGGENEQFF. CDR3 in DNA: TGTGCCAGCAGCTTCCGTTGGGGGGGTGAGAATGAGCAGTTCTTC.

This clone appeared once. The genes are TRBV4-2 and TRBJ2-3; 12 bases are a match to TRBD2. V trimming: 0 bases; J trimming: 4 bases; junction bases outside the gene matches: 8. CDR1 and CDR2 (germline): LGHNA, YNFKEQ. This CDR3 spans 18 amino acids. The CDR3 DNA sequence: TGTGCCAGCAGCCAAGAGGGACTAGCGGGCCCGGAAGCAGATACGCAGTATTTT. Its translation: CASSQEGLAGPEADTQYF.

V and J are TRBV3-1 (or the pseudogene TRBV3-2) and TRBJ2-7, with TRBD2 matching over 7 bases. CDR3 length: 14 amino acids. CDR1 and CDR2 (germline): LGHDT, YNNKEL (reference sequence). The V gene end was trimmed by 4 bases and the J gene end by 6 bases; junction bases not matched to a gene: 9. DNA for the CDR3: TGTGCCAGCAGCCCTAATCCGGGAGGCGGCGAGCAGTACTTC. It yields the protein CASSPNPGGGEQYF.

This chain joins TRBV3-1 (or the pseudogene TRBV3-2) and TRBJ2-1; possibly TRBD2 for D (6 bases). The length of the CDR3 is 17 residues. The germline CDR1 and CDR2 sequences are LGHDT and YNNKEL (reference sequence). The V and J ends lost 4 bases and 0 bases respectively, with 16 bases between them. CDR3 loop: CASSPYPGTSSYNEQFF. The CDR3 DNA reads as TGTGCCAGCAGCCCCTATCCCGGGACTTCCTCCTACAATGAGCAGTTCTTC.

This sequence joins TRBV5-6 and TRBJ2-7, with TRBD1 matching 9 bases. CDR1 and CDR2 (germline): SGHDT, YYEEEE. With V trimmed by 3 bases and J by 2 bases, 9 bases remained unmatched. The CDR3 spans 16 residues. The CDR3 sequence: CASSSPGTGITYEQYF. DNA for the CDR3: TGTGCCAGCAGCTCCCCAGGGACAGGGATCACCTACGAGCAGTACTTC.

The chain is built from TRBV5-8 and TRBJ1-1, with 10 bases aligning to TRBD1. This CDR3 region has 16 residues. Germline values: CDR1 SGHTS, CDR2 YDEGEE. V was clipped by 0 bases and J by 14 bases; unmatched bases: 16. For the CDR3, the DNA is TGTGCCAGCAGCTTGGCGGATACCGGGACAGGGGTACCCTCCTTCTTT. Translating gives CASSLADTGTGVPSFF.

The chain combines TRBV19 with TRBJ2-7; 8 bases are shared with TRBD1. Germline V gene sequence: CDR1 LNHDA, CDR2 SQIVND (reference sequence). The CDR3 extends over 15 amino acids. V dropped 5 bases and J dropped 5; count of bases not matched to a gene: 11. The CDR3 spells CASSWGAGGLDEQYF. DNA of the CDR3: TGTGCCAGTAGTTGGGGGGCAGGGGGCTTGGACGAGCAGTACTTC.

The chain has TRBV2 and TRBJ1-1; 7 nucleotides line up with TRBD1. This CDR3 contains 15 residues. Trimming at V came to 4 bases and at J to 1 base, leaving 6 bases not matched to a gene. CDR1 SNHLY and CDR2 FYNNEI come from the germline V gene. The CDR3 DNA reads as TGTGCCAGCAGTGTGTTAGGGGGCTGGAACACTGAAGCTTTCTTT. It specifies CASSVLGGWNTEAFF.

The chain links TRBV27 to TRBJ2-3, with D unclear. V was cut by 3 bases and J by 0 bases, with 13 bases left in between. Germline V gene lookup returns CDR1 MNHEY and CDR2 SMNVEV (reference sequence). This CDR3 has 16 amino acids. The CDR3 DNA reads as TGTGCCAGCAGTTTTGGCCGTATGAGGAGCACAGATACGCAGTATTTT. Translated: CASSFGRMRSTDTQYF.

CDR3 region: CASSPQGEQSAFF. CDR3 in DNA: TGTGCCAGCAGCCCCCAGGGGGAACAAAGCGCTTTCTTT. This chain links TRBV6-5 with TRBJ1-1; 7 bases map to TRBD1. The CDR3 length is 13 residues. J was trimmed by 11 bases and V by 6 bases; bases with no gene match: 12. In germline, CDR1 is MNHEY, CDR2 SVGAGI.

The chain combines TRBV7-9 with TRBJ2-1; 9 nucleotides agree with TRBD1. J was trimmed by 0 bases and V by 2 bases; bases with no gene match: 11. Germline assignment: CDR1 SEHNR and CDR2 FQNEAQ (reference sequence). The CDR3 has 19 amino acids. The CDR3 nucleotides read TGTGCCAGCAGCTTAACGGGACAGGGAGATCCTAGCTCCTACAATGAGCAGTTCTTC. Translating gives CASSLTGQGDPSSYNEQFF.

The chain couples TRBV5-4 to TRBJ1-5, with 8 bases aligning to TRBD1. The CDR3 sequence is 13 residues long. Germline values: CDR1 SGHNT, CDR2 YYREEE (reference sequence). With V trimmed by 0 bases and J by 7 bases, 0 bases remained unmatched. The CDR3 sequence is CASSLDRGQPQHF. The DNA for the CDR3 is TGTGCCAGCAGCTTGGACAGGGGGCAGCCCCAGCATTTT. Together with reference TRBV5-4 and TRBJ1-5, the CDR3 gives the full variable domain: ETGVTQSPTHLIKTRGQQVTLRCSSQSGHNTVSWYQQALGQGPQFIFQYYREEENGRGNFPPRFSGLQFPNYSSELNVNALELDDSALYLCASSLDRGQPQHFGDGTRLSIL.

The V gene is TRBV10-1, the J gene TRBJ1-1, with 9 bases aligning to TRBD1. The length of the CDR3 is 16 residues. Germline lookup yields CDR1 WNHNN and CDR2 SYGVQD (reference sequence). V trimming: 0 bases; J trimming: 3 bases; junction bases outside the gene matches: 5. The CDR3 sequence is CASSESTGGKDTEAFF. The CDR3 DNA reads TGCGCCAGCAGTGAGTCGACAGGGGGAAAGGACACTGAAGCTTTCTTT.

This clone is a singleton in its sample. The chain links TRBV30 to TRBJ2-3; 13 bases are a match to TRBD2. Germline V gene lookup returns CDR1 GTSNPN and CDR2 SVGIG (reference sequence). The V gene end was trimmed by 3 bases and the J gene end by 4 bases; junction bases not matched to a gene: 10. This CDR3 has 17 amino acids. CDR3: CAWSLRRTSGSSDTQYF. As DNA, the CDR3 is TGTGCCTGGAGCCTCCGGCGGACTAGCGGGAGTTCAGATACGCAGTATTTT.

This clone showed up just once. The rearrangement uses TRBV6-5 and TRBJ1-5; 9 bases map to TRBD1. In germline, CDR1 is MNHEY, CDR2 SVGAGI. V lost 5 bases and J lost 4; bases outside the gene matches: 3. This CDR3 region has 14 residues. The CDR3 loop reads CASSRDRDNQPQHF. CDR3 DNA sequence: TGTGCCAGCAGTCGGGACAGGGATAATCAGCCCCAGCATTTT.

This clone is a singleton in its sample. V gene TRBV19 combines with J gene TRBJ1-5; 7 nucleotides agree with TRBD1. This CDR3 spans 14 amino acids. The J segment lost 2 bases and the V segment lost 6 bases, leaving 4 bases of the junction unmatched. Looked up from germline, CDR1 is LNHDA and CDR2 is SQIVND (reference sequence). DNA of the CDR3: TGTGCCAGTAGCACAACAGGGGGCAATCAGCCCCAGCATTTT. This encodes CASSTTGGNQPQHF. Together with reference TRBV19 and TRBJ1-5, the CDR3 gives the full variable domain: DGGITQSPKYLFRKEGQNVTLSCEQNLNHDAMYWYRQDPGQGLRLIYYSQIVNDFQKGDIAEGYSVSREKKESFPLTVTSAQKNPTAFYLCASSTTGGNQPQHFGDGTRLSIL.

The chain employs TRBV29-1 and TRBJ2-7, with TRBD1 matching over 9 bases. This CDR3 contains 14 residues. Germline V gene sequence: CDR1 SQVTM, CDR2 ANQGSEA. Trimming took 0 bases from V and 5 from J; bases not matched to a gene: 5. Here the CDR3 reads CSVEEGTGSNEQYF. The DNA for the CDR3 is TGCAGCGTTGAAGAGGGGACAGGGTCCAACGAGCAGTACTTC.

This clone came up a few times. The chain carries TRBV7-2 and TRBJ2-7; a weak D match, TRBD2 (6 bases). The germline CDR1 and CDR2 sequences are SGHTA and FQGNSA. There are 17 residues in the CDR3. V lost 1 base, J lost 1 base, and 17 bases lay in between. CDR3 in DNA: TGTGCCAGCAGCTTAGGGGAGGCGGTAGAATTATCCTACGAGCAGTACTTC. Translating gives CASSLGEAVELSYEQYF.

This clone was seen a handful of times. The chain joins TRBV27 to TRBJ2-7; D gene unclear. The CDR3 consists of 10 residues. The germline V gene has CDR1 MNHEY and CDR2 SMNVEV (reference sequence). Trimming took off 8 bases at V and 4 bases at J, with 6 bases between the two ends. The CDR3 DNA follows: TGTGCCAGCGGCCAGTACGAGCAGTACTTC. Translating gives CASGQYEQYF.